Listed below are T cell receptor beta chains from one sample, sequenced in a study of T-cell reconstitution after alpha-beta-depleted transplantation in children. TCRdb used MiXCR to reprocess the PCR reads, holding one entry per CDR3 protein. The repertoire includes fewer than 700,000 distinct CDR3 sequences, 13% of them detected once, and 2.2% sits in the top ten. The sequences come from PBMCs, mostly from graft donor cells, collected 360 days after TCRalphabeta/CD19-depleted stem cell transplant. Receptor source: a male patient under 18 who had a stem cell transplant for acute myeloid leukemia, so the T cells may come from the graft donor. Both conserved end residues are part of each CDR3. Fields, in order: clone size, D gene, J gene, V gene, CDR3 length, CDR3 DNA, CDR3 protein. The D gene is left open where the match is weak. Clone size is not always given. Where it is, it says once, few, many or a class for expanded clones.

few NA TRBJ1-3 TRBV10-3 16 TGTGCCATCAGTTCTGTTGGGGCCCTCTCTGGAAACACCATATATTTT CAISSVGALSGNTIYF
many TRBD2 TRBJ2-2 TRBV6-4 14 TGTGCCAGCAGTAGCGGGACTTACACCGGGGAGCTGTTTTTT CASSSGTYTGELFF
NA TRBD1 TRBJ2-7 TRBV7-8 13 TGTGCCAGCATCGCTACAGGGGACTACGAGCAGTACTTC CASIATGDYEQYF
many TRBD2 TRBJ2-3 TRBV20-1 16 TGCAGTGCTCCTTCCCCCGGGACTAGGAACACAGATACGCAGTATTTT CSAPSPGTRNTDTQYF
NA NA TRBJ2-5 TRBV27 15 TGTGCCAGCAGTTCTACTAGGACCCATGGGGAGACCCAGTACTTC CASSSTRTHGETQYF
NA TRBD1 TRBJ2-7 TRBV7-9 16 TGTGCCAGCAGCTCAACTGGGGGACAGGAAGCCTACGAGCAGTACTTC CASSSTGGQEAYEQYF
few TRBD2 TRBJ2-7 TRBV5-4 15 TGTGCCAGCAGCGGCGGGACTAGCGGGATCAACGAGCAGTACTTC CASSGGTSGINEQYF
NA TRBD2 TRBJ2-2 TRBV20-1 15 TGCAGTGCTAGAGATCGGCGGGAGGGCACCGGGGAGCTGTTTTTT CSARDRREGTGELFF
few TRBD2 TRBJ2-7 TRBV24-1 15 TGTGCCACCAGTGATCGGACTAGCGCAACCTACGAGCAGTACTTC CATSDRTSATYEQYF
few TRBD1 TRBJ1-4 TRBV6-1 15 TGTGCCAGCAGTCCCTTGACAGGGCGGTATGAAAAACTGTTTTTT CASSPLTGRYEKLFF
few TRBD1 TRBJ2-7 TRBV27 15 TGTGCCAGCAGAGCTCAGGGGGCGAACTCCTACGAGCAGTACTTC CASRAQGANSYEQYF
NA TRBD1 TRBJ2-3 TRBV6-5 16 TGTGCCAGCAGTTACACGGGACAGGGGCTGACAGATACGCAGTATTTT CASSYTGQGLTDTQYF
NA NA TRBJ2-5 TRBV28 11 TGTGCCAGCAGGCTTACGGGGCCCCAGTACTTC CASRLTGPQYF
NA TRBD2 TRBJ2-3 TRBV29-1 14 TGCAGCGTCGAGGGACTAGCGGGAGATGGAACGCAGTATTTT CSVEGLAGDGTQYF
many TRBD2 TRBJ2-7 TRBV20-1 16 TGCAGTGCTAGACCGACCCAGACTAGCGTATTCTACGAGCAGTACTTC CSARPTQTSVFYEQYF
NA NA TRBJ2-3 TRBV10-3 15 TGTGCCATCAGCAACCTCCCCGGAGACACAGATACGCAGTATTTT CAISNLPGDTDTQYF
few TRBD1 TRBJ1-2 TRBV27 15 TGTGCCAGCAGTTTGTGGGGACAGGGGGGCTATGGCTACACCTTC CASSLWGQGGYGYTF
many NA TRBJ2-1 TRBV7-9 15 TGTGCCAGCAGCCCCTCCCGCGGACCTTACAATGAGCAGTTCTTC CASSPSRGPYNEQFF
NA TRBD1 TRBJ2-7 TRBV10-3 15 TGTGCCATCAGTCCAGGGGGCCTTAGCTCCTACGAGCAGTACTTC CAISPGGLSSYEQYF
NA NA TRBJ2-7 TRBV7-8 13 TGTGCCAGCAGCTTACTCCTAAACTACGAGCAGTACTTC CASSLLLNYEQYF
NA TRBD2 TRBJ2-3 TRBV12-3/TRBV12-4 15 TGTGCCAGCAGTCTTTTTAGCGGGAGGGCCGGTACGCAGTATTTT CASSLFSGRAGTQYF
NA TRBD1 TRBJ2-2 TRBV2 14 TGTGCCAGCAGTTGGGACAGGGGAGCCGGGGAGCTGTTTTTT CASSWDRGAGELFF
NA NA TRBJ2-7 TRBV4-1 16 TGCGCCAGCAGCCACTTAGGACAGAGTTATTCCTACGAGCAGTACTTC CASSHLGQSYSYEQYF
many NA TRBJ2-4 TRBV12-3/TRBV12-4 14 TGTGCCAGCAGGGGGTTCTTAGCCAAAAACATTCAGTACTTC CASRGFLAKNIQYF
NA NA TRBJ2-7 TRBV4-2 13 TGTGCCAGCAGCCTCGTCTGGGTCAACGAGCAGTACTTC CASSLVWVNEQYF
few TRBD1 TRBJ2-7 TRBV6-5 16 TGTGCCAGCAGTTACTCTTTGACAGGGTTAGCCTACGAGCAGTACTTC CASSYSLTGLAYEQYF
NA NA TRBJ2-7 TRBV4-3 16 TGCGCCAACAGCCAAGGGTTGATCTGGGGACCCCACGAGCAGTACTTC CANSQGLIWGPHEQYF
few NA TRBJ2-4 TRBV19 12 TGTGCCAGTAGTATAGATTGGGAGATAAAGTACTTC CASSIDWEIKYF
few TRBD2 TRBJ2-1 TRBV25-1 14 TGTGCCACTTCAAAAGCGGGAGCAGGGAATGAGCAGTTCTTC CATSKAGAGNEQFF
many NA TRBJ2-4 TRBV7-2 15 TGTGCCAGCAGCTATATACAGGGTCGGAGAAACATTCAGTACTTC CASSYIQGRRNIQYF
NA TRBD1 TRBJ1-2 TRBV29-1 14 TGCAGCGGATTGTTTATGGGACAGGGTCTAGGCTACACCTTC CSGLFMGQGLGYTF
NA NA TRBJ2-5 TRBV7-3 15 TGTGCCAGCAGCTTACTCCCTGGGTTTCCGGAGACCCAGTACTTC CASSLLPGFPETQYF
NA NA TRBJ2-1 TRBV3-1 16 TGTGCCAGCAGCCGAGTGGGGCCCCCTTCCTACAATGAGCAGTTCTTC CASSRVGPPSYNEQFF
many TRBD2 TRBJ2-1 TRBV4-2 16 TGTGCCAGCAGCCAAGAGGGGACTAGCGTGTACAATGAGCAGTTCTTC CASSQEGTSVYNEQFF
NA NA TRBJ1-2 TRBV29-1 13 TGCAGCGTTGCATACAGTCGTAACTATGGCTACACCTTC CSVAYSRNYGYTF
NA NA TRBJ1-1 TRBV9 15 TGTGCCAGCAGCGCGTTAGGTAAAGGGAACACTGAAGCTTTCTTT CASSALGKGNTEAFF
NA NA TRBJ2-5 TRBV7-2 15 TGTGCCAGCACCCTCCCCGGGGGCCCGGGGGAGACCCAGTACTTC CASTLPGGPGETQYF
few NA TRBJ2-3 TRBV5-1 15 TGCGCCAGCAGCGACCCGGGCCGAGGCACAGATACGCAGTATTTT CASSDPGRGTDTQYF
NA TRBD2 TRBJ2-7 TRBV5-1 17 TGCGCCAGCAGCTTGACCCCAGTTCTAGCGGGAGTGTTCGAGCAGTACTTC CASSLTPVLAGVFEQYF
NA TRBD2 TRBJ2-5 TRBV20-1 18 TGCAGTGCTAGAGGTCGACTAGCGGGAGGGCCGCCCGCACTTGTCCAGTACTTC CSARGRLAGGPPALVQYF
few NA TRBJ1-5 TRBV28 14 TGTGCCAGCAGTTTATGGACCTCCAATCAGCCCCAGCATTTT CASSLWTSNQPQHF
NA NA TRBJ1-1 TRBV30 10 TGTGCCTGGTCCGGAACTGAAGCTTTCTTT CAWSGTEAFF
many TRBD1 TRBJ2-1 TRBV25-1 14 TGTGCCAGCAGTGAAGGGACAGGGGACAATGAGCAGTTCTTC CASSEGTGDNEQFF
few NA TRBJ2-2 TRBV29-1 14 TGCAGCGTTGAGGGCCAGGACGTTACCGGGGAGCTGTTTTTT CSVEGQDVTGELFF
NA TRBD2 TRBJ2-2 TRBV6-5 16 TGTGCCAGCAGTTTGGGACTAGCGGGAACCACCGGGGAGCTGTTTTTT CASSLGLAGTTGELFF
NA TRBD1 TRBJ1-4 TRBV5-6 15 TGTGCCAGCAGCCCCAATGGACAGGGCGGTGAAAAACTGTTTTTT CASSPNGQGGEKLFF
many TRBD2 TRBJ2-3 TRBV2 17 TGTGCCAGCAGACGGGGGTTTAGCGGGCAAGGCACAGATACGCAGTATTTT CASRRGFSGQGTDTQYF